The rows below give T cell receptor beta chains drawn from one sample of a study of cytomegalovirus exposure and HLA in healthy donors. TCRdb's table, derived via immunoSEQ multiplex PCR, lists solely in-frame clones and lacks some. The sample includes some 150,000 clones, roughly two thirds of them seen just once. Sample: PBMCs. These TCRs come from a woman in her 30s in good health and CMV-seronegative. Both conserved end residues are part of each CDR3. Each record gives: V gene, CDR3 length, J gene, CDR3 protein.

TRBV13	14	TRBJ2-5	CASSSLDRVETQYF
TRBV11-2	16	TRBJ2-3	CASSQNRGRSTDTQYF
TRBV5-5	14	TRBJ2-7	CASTDLAGSDEQYF
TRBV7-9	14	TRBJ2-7	CASSNRDQFSEQYF
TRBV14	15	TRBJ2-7	CASSQGGLEGYEQYF
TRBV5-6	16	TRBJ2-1	CASSAYLAGVYNEQFF
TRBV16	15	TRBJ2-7	CASSQSVSGGPEQYF
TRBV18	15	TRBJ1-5	CASSSVGTGVQPQHF
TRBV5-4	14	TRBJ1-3	CASSSDRAGNTIYF
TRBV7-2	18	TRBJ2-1	CASSLPTGAVVSYNEQFF
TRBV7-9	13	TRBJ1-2	CASSPVAGYGYTF
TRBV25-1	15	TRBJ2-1	CARHSPGDSYNEQFF
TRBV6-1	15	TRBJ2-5	CASSPKRRRGETQYF
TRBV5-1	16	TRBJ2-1	CASSPRTSGAYNEQFF
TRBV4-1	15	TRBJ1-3	CASSHEQGPGNTIYF
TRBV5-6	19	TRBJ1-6	CASSLGQGKLSSYNSPLHF
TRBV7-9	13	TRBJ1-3	CASNRQSGNTIYF
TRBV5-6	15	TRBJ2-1	CASSLRLAGDNEQFF
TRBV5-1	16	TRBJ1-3	CASSLPQGAGGNTIYF
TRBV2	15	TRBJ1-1	CASSEAGTMNTEAFF
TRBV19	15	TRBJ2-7	CASSDTQDSSYEQYF
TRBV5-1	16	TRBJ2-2	CASSSDQAVGTGELFF
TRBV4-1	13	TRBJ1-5	CASSQDWSQPQHF
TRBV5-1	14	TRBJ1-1	CASSFAPQVSEAFF
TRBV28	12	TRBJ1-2	CASSSPFIGYTF
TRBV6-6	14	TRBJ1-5	CASSNDRVLQPQHF
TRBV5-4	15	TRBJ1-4	CASSLPGQGSEKLFF
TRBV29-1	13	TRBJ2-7	CSGLTSGSYEQYF
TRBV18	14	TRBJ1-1	CAGSPGTGNTEAFF
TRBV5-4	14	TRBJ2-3	CASSPSIHTDTQYF